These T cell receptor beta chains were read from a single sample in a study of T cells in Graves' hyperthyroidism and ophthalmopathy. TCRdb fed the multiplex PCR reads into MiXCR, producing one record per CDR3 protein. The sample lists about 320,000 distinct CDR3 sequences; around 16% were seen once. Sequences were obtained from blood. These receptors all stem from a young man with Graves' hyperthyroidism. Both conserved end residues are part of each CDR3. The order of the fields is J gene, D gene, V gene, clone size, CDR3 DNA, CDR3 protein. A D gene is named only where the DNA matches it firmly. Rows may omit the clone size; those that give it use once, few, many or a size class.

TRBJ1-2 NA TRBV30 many TGTGCCTGGAGTAAAGGGAACTATGGCTACACCTTC CAWSKGNYGYTF
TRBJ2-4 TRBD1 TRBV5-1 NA TGCGCCAGCAGCTTGGACAGGGGGCCATGGGACATTCAGTACTTC CASSLDRGPWDIQYF
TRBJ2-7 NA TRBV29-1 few TGCAGCCCTAGGAGTTGGGGGAGAAGCTCCTACGAGCAGTACTTC CSPRSWGRSSYEQYF
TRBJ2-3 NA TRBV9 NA TGTGCCAGCAGCGTAGGAGCGGTTAGCACAGATACGCAGTATTTT CASSVGAVSTDTQYF
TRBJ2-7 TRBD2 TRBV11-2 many TGTGCCAGCAGCGACCTTCTGACTAGCGGGGGCTACGAACAGTACTTC CASSDLLTSGGYEQYF
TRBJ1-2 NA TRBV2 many TGTGCCAGCAGCTACAATCGGGTAAACTATGGCTACACCTTC CASSYNRVNYGYTF
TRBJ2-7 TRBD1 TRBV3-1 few TGTGCCAGCAGCCAAGTTTATATGGGGACAGGGGGTCTCGAGCAGTACTTC CASSQVYMGTGGLEQYF
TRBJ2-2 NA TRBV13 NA TGTGCCAGCAGCTCCGAAGGGGAGCTGTTTTTT CASSSEGELFF
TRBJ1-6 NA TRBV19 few TGTGCCAGCAAGAAGGTGGGGGGGAAAAGAGGTTCACCCCTCCACTTT CASKKVGGKRGSPLHF
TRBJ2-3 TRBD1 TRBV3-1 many TGTGCCAGCAGCCAGACCGGGACAGGGAGCACAGATACGCAGTATTTT CASSQTGTGSTDTQYF
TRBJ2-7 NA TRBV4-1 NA TGCGCCAGCAGCCAGGGCAGGGGGGCCTACGAGCAGTACTTC CASSQGRGAYEQYF
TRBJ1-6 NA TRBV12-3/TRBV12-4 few TGTGCCAGCAGTAGGGAGTTTAATTCACCCCTCCACTTT CASSREFNSPLHF
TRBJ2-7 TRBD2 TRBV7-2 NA TGTGCCAGCAGTCCAGCTTTAGCGGGTAACTACGAGCAGTACTTC CASSPALAGNYEQYF
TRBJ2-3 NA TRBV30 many TGTGCCTGGTCCGAAACAAGGGCAGATACGCAGTATTTT CAWSETRADTQYF
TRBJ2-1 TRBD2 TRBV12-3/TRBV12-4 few TGTGCCAGCAGTTCGGGACTAGTCAATGAGCAGTTCTTC CASSSGLVNEQFF
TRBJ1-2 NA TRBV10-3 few TGTGCCATCAATTCAGGGAATTATGGCTACACCTTC CAINSGNYGYTF